The 6 T cell receptor beta chains in this list originate from one sample, sequenced in a study of spatial heterogeneity in lung cancer. TCRdb ran MiXCR on the 5' RACE reads and lists one entry per CDR3 protein. Here the sample spans 51,000 or so distinct CDR3 sequences, roughly 7% being singletons. The time point denotes: blood at routine non-recurrence follow-up after resection. Frozen PBMC, nontumor lung or tumor provided whole RNA, which was sequenced unsorted. Here the sequenced sample was PBMCs, taken at follow-up. These receptors were collected from a female donor with early-stage non-small cell lung cancer.

This clonotype was picked up a small number of times. This chain joins TRBV28 and TRBJ2-3; TRBD1 matches at 10 bases. In germline, CDR1 is MDHEN, CDR2 SYDVKM. Trimming took 4 bases from V and 2 from J; bases not matched to a gene: 3. This CDR3 contains 15 residues. Here the CDR3 DNA reads TGTGCCAGCAGTTGGGACAGGGGATACACAGATACGCAGTATTTT. Residues: CASSWDRGYTDTQYF.

This clonotype was picked up many times. The chain combines TRBV6-5 with TRBJ2-3; no clear D. The V and J ends lost 7 bases and 8 bases respectively, with 13 bases between them. Germline CDR1 MNHEY, CDR2 SVGAGI. The CDR3 has 12 amino acids. CDR3 coding DNA: TGTGCCAGCATGCCCGGACCAGGTACGCAGTATTTT. Its translation is CASMPGPGTQYF.

This clonotype occurred once. The CDR3 protein is CASSLGGGTDTQYF. The DNA of the CDR3 is TGTGCCAGCAGCTTAGGCGGGGGCACAGATACGCAGTATTTT. The genes are TRBV11-2 and TRBJ2-3; possible D gene TRBD2, 6 bases. Germline CDR1 is SGHAT and CDR2 is FQNNGV. The CDR3 contains 14 residues. Deletions cut 1 base from V and 1 base from J, with 6 bases between.

This clonotype turned up a few times. The chain is built from TRBV4-3 and TRBJ2-7, with D possibly being TRBD2 (5 bases). The CDR3 has 15 residues. The V end was cut by 1 base, the J end by 0 bases, with 10 bases between. The germline gives CDR1 LGHNA, CDR2 YSLEER. CDR3 nucleotides: TGCGCCAGCAGCCAAGGCCGGAGGCACTCCTACGAGCAGTACTTC. This encodes CASSQGRRHSYEQYF.

This clonotype has ten or more counts. This chain joins TRBV4-1 and TRBJ2-3; D might be TRBD1 (5 bases). Trimming took 4 bases from V and 0 from J, leaving 11 bases between them. Germline CDR1 and CDR2: MGHRA and YSYEKL. CDR3 length equals 15 residues. The CDR3 reads CASSRVGQSTDTQYF. DNA for the CDR3: TGCGCCAGCAGCCGGGTGGGGCAGAGCACAGATACGCAGTATTTT.

This chain joins TRBV11-1 and TRBJ1-2; 9 bases align to TRBD1. Unmatched junction bases numbered 6, after V lost 5 bases and J lost 8 bases. This CDR3 is 13 amino acids long. Per the germline V gene, CDR1 is SGHAT and CDR2 is FQDESV (reference sequence). CDR3 nucleotides: TGTGCCAGCAGCCCCCGGACAGGGGAAGGCTACACCTTC. It is translated as CASSPRTGEGYTF.